This T cell receptor (beta chain) appears in the sequencing data of a study of PD-1 blockade in classical Hodgkin lymphoma. Sequencing was performed with immunoSEQ multiplex PCR; in TCRdb, only in-frame clones are kept and a portion is missing. The table includes about 36,000 clones, approximately 69% detected once. Details on this clone: The target antigen is unknown. A much bigger clone sits one base away, suggesting this may be a read error. Other DNA sequences of this sample code for an identical CDR3.

Study-wide results and caveats: Newly diagnosed patients were reported to exhibit reduced baseline TCR diversity relative to healthy donors.

Every patient relapsed after autologous stem cell transplantation, and brentuximab vedotin exposure varied. The CDR3 has 13 amino acids. Germline loops: CDR1 SGDLS, CDR2 YYNGEE. Sequencing used peripheral blood mononuclear cells (PBMCs), obtained before the second cycle of nivolumab. This TCR was recovered from a human donor with classical Hodgkin lymphoma. The chain couples TRBV9 to TRBJ1-2; tentative D call: TRBD1 (5 bases). CDR3 bases: TGCGCCAGCAGGCAAGAGGGGACCTATGGCTACACCTTC. It specifies CASRQEGTYGYTF.